This paragraph reports one T cell receptor beta chain. Its antigen specificity is not known. It has no much larger one-base neighbor in the sample; base qualities were not kept. This specimen belongs to a study of T cell responses to AZD1222 COVID-19 vaccine (dated by TCRdb to about 2021). Background for the entire study: AZD1222 recipients given second doses at about 4 weeks or at about 12 weeks were pooled, since spike-specific TCR depth and breadth were not found to differ between the two schedules. TCR sequencing was performed for roughly 250 trial participants, of whom about 200 were given two doses of AZD1222 and about 25 were given two doses of MenACWY control vaccine. Trial participants were enrolled by age into 18-55, 56-69 and 70-plus year subgroups, with around 150, 28 and 57 TCR-sequenced participants respectively.

What the study reported, not specific to this receptor: The whole spike protein was spanned by vaccine-associated CD4 TCRs, and dominant responses were seen in regions 160-218 and 743-854. Because no samples from the day 14 peak response were available, repertoires could be characterized only after the peak T cell response. Epitopes outside the regions mutated in the B.1.351 and B.1.1.7 variants were reportedly recognized by nearly half of the unique spike-specific TCRs. The 56-69-year group was small, and its depth increase did not reach significance, likely because of low power. Conclusions about previously exposed vaccinees are limited, since just a handful of AZD1222 recipients were seropositive for SARS-CoV-2 at baseline. After two AZD1222 doses, both the breadth and the depth of spike-specific TCRs were significantly higher than at day 0 and than in MenACWY recipients. Participants were mostly white British, with more females than males. The authors suggested clonal diversity may have been underestimated.

The time point label on this specimen signifies: baseline before first vaccination. Samples from vaccinated people were obtained from the UK trials COV001 and COV002, which included a single-blind randomized controlled phase 2/3 trial of AZD1222 (ChAdOx1 nCoV-19) in healthy adults. For TCRbeta chain sequencing, PBMC samples from trial participants were taken at day 0 and at day 28 after the second dose. Relative to germline, V is 4 bases shorter and J is 1 base shorter, with 11 bases between their ends. Sequences ENHRY (CDR1) and SYGVKD (CDR2) are obtained from the germline V gene. From its cysteine to its phenylalanine, the CDR3 spans 15 amino acids. Only CDR3 DNA remains: 45 bases, in frame from the first base. The CDR3 regions of human TCRbeta chains were analyzed by immunosequencing. In the authors' own workflow: TCRs in the repertoires were compared against a reference library of SARS-CoV-2-specific TCRs that had been generated with the MIRA antigen-specificity platform. Breadth was defined as the fraction of unique TCRs that were SARS-CoV-2-associated. Depth was defined as the fraction of total T cells that were SARS-CoV-2-associated. Using the MIRA data, each spike-specific TCR was assigned both to the spike region to which the TCR was reactive and to a CD4 or CD8 class. Log10-transformed breadth and depth values were compared by one-way ANOVA with Sidak's multiple comparisons tests. TCRdb took over this immuneACCESS table, retaining in-frame rearrangements with V and J assigned. Such tables are incomplete; in checked studies, under half of the missing clones stem from an unresolved V gene, and the remainder is unexplained. V and J calls and clone size are those listed in that table; D and trimming were worked out from the DNA. Counted in this sample were 120,000 or so clones; approximately 92% of them appeared once. In total, the top ten clones hold around 15% of the sample.

This clonotype was sampled from an adult in good health. The starting material was peripheral blood, obtained on day 0 of AZD1222 vaccination. The chain links TRBV10-3 with TRBJ1-5, with a tentative D gene TRBD1 over 5 matching bases. The CDR3 region reads CAISGVAGSNQPQHF. The DNA reads TGTGCCATCAGTGGGGTGGCAGGGAGCAATCAGCCCCAGCATTTT.